What follows are 25 T cell receptor beta chains derived from one specimen sequenced in a study of blood T cell repertoires in COVID-19. Assay: immunoSEQ multiplex PCR; the TCRdb copy retains only in-frame clones and omits some. Among about 33,000 clones listed, 80% to 90% were seen once. Source material: peripheral blood. These receptors originate from a human donor in a cohort sampled during active COVID-19.

As DNA, the CDR3 is TGTGCCAGCAGTTGGACTAGCGGGGGACAAGAGACCCAGTACTTC. Translating gives CASSWTSGGQETQYF. The V gene is TRBV2, the J gene TRBJ2-5, with 13 bases matching TRBD2. This CDR3 contains 15 residues. Germline loops: CDR1 SNHLY, CDR2 FYNNEI. Trimming removed 5 bases from V and 2 bases from J; junction bases left unmatched: 2.

This clone was seen just once. The chain couples TRBV6-5 to TRBJ2-3; D remains ambiguous. There are 13 residues in the CDR3. The ends were cut back, 6 bases at V and 2 bases at J, with 9 bases in the middle. Germline V gene sequence: CDR1 MNHEY, CDR2 SVGAGI. In DNA form, the CDR3 reads TGTGCCAGCAGCCCCACAGACACAGATACGCAGTATTTT. This encodes CASSPTDTDTQYF.

The chain couples TRBV16 to TRBJ1-4; D might be TRBD1 (5 bases). In germline, CDR1 is KGHSY, CDR2 FQNENV. V was pared by 1 base and J by 3 bases, with 9 bases between. CDR3 length: 15 residues. CDR3 nucleotide sequence: TGTGCCAGCAGCCAATGGGGGGGAGCTAATGAAAAACTGTTTTTT. It specifies CASSQWGGANEKLFF.

The gene calls are TRBV28 and TRBJ2-4; 9 positions agree with TRBD1. The V gene end was trimmed by 6 bases and the J gene end by 6 bases; junction bases not matched to a gene: 6. The CDR3 runs to 14 residues. CDR1 is MDHEN, CDR2 SYDVKM, per germline. The CDR3 sequence: CASSKQGAGNIQYF. CDR3 DNA sequence: TGTGCCAGCAGCAAACAGGGGGCTGGAAACATTCAGTACTTC. Using reference TRBV28 and TRBJ2-4 for the parts outside the CDR3, the full variable domain is DVKVTQSSRYLVKRTGEKVFLECVQDMDHENMFWYRQDPGLGLRLIYFSYDVKMKEKGDIPEGYSVSREKKERFSLILESASTNQTSMYLCASSKQGAGNIQYFGAGTRLSVL.

This chain connects TRBV5-4 to TRBJ2-5, with TRBD2 as a possible D gene (5 bases). The CDR3 runs to 15 residues. V dropped 0 bases and J dropped 4 bases, with 13 bases sitting between them. Germline CDR1 SGHNT, CDR2 YYREEE (reference sequence). CDR3 DNA sequence: TGTGCCAGCAGCTTGGCTCTCCGGGGTGGAGAGACCCAGTACTTC. Translation: CASSLALRGGETQYF. The whole variable domain, remainder taken from reference TRBV5-4 and TRBJ2-5, is ETGVTQSPTHLIKTRGQQVTLRCSSQSGHNTVSWYQQALGQGPQFIFQYYREEENGRGNFPPRFSGLQFPNYSSELNVNALELDDSALYLCASSLALRGGETQYFGPGTRLLVL.

This clone was seen a few times. This chain joins TRBV4-1 and TRBJ2-1; weak D call: TRBD1 (5 bases). The CDR3 extends over 16 amino acids. V lost 0 bases to trimming and J lost 10 bases, with 19 bases between them. Germline lookup yields CDR1 MGHRA and CDR2 YSYEKL. Here the CDR3 DNA reads TGCGCCAGCAGCCAAGAAGGTGGGGCGTACCCACGGGAGCAGTTCTTC. Translated, it gives CASSQEGGAYPREQFF.

The rearrangement joins TRBV4-3 to TRBJ2-7; 9 bases match TRBD1. The junction had 8 bases not matched to a gene; V was cut back by 1 base and J by 7 bases. CDR3 length: 15 residues. Germline V gene data show CDR1 as LGHNA and CDR2 as YSLEER. The CDR3 DNA follows: TGCGCCAGCAGCCAAGGGGCACAGGGGGCGTTAGAGCAGTACTTC. It encodes CASSQGAQGALEQYF.

The rearrangement joins TRBV10-1 to TRBJ2-7, with TRBD1 identical over 7 bases. The CDR3 is 14 residues long. CDR1 and CDR2 from the germline V gene are WNHNN and SYGVQD (reference sequence). Trimming at V came to 3 bases and at J to 7 bases, leaving 9 bases not matched to a gene. CDR3 protein: CASSDRRQGEEQYF. CDR3 DNA: TGCGCCAGCAGTGACCGTCGACAGGGTGAAGAGCAGTACTTC.

This chain uses TRBV5-4 with TRBJ1-2; D is unresolved. The CDR3 is 13 amino acids. V was shortened by 4 bases and J by 8 bases, with 15 bases between the two germline ends. CDR1 is SGHNT, CDR2 YYREEE, per germline (reference sequence). CDR3 loop: CASSPTRTGGYTF. As DNA, the CDR3 is TGTGCCAGCAGCCCTACCCGGACTGGAGGCTACACCTTC.

The chain combines TRBV29-1 with TRBJ2-1, with TRBD1 identical over 8 bases. Germline CDR1 is SQVTM and CDR2 is ANQGSEA. The J segment lost 6 bases and the V segment lost 7 bases, leaving 11 bases of the junction unmatched. This CDR3 region has 14 residues. The CDR3 sequence is CSAHRQGLFNEQFF. The DNA of the CDR3 is TGCAGCGCGCACAGACAGGGGCTGTTCAATGAGCAGTTCTTC.

The DNA for the CDR3 is TGTGCCAGCAGCGTAGATCCCTACCTCGTAAGTTACAATGAGCAGTTCTTC. Encoded protein: CASSVDPYLVSYNEQFF. This chain links TRBV9 with TRBJ2-1; no definite D call. The CDR3 runs to 17 residues. Between the trimmed V and J ends, which lost 0 bases and 4 bases, there was a span of 17 bases. Germline assignment: CDR1 SGDLS and CDR2 YYNGEE.

The chain has TRBV24-1 and TRBJ2-2; TRBD1 matches at 12 bases. Germline V lookup: CDR1 KGHDR, CDR2 SFDVKD. The V and J ends lost 4 bases and 3 bases, in that order; junction bases with no gene match: 5. This CDR3 spans 17 amino acids. The CDR3 coding sequence is TGTGCCACCAGTGACTGGGACAGGGGGCGCCACACCGGGGAGCTGTTTTTT. Encoded protein: CATSDWDRGRHTGELFF.

This chain connects TRBV7-8 to TRBJ2-7, with TRBD2 matching 9 bases. Looked up from germline, CDR1 is SGHVS and CDR2 is FQNEAQ. There are 14 residues in the CDR3. Unmatched junction bases numbered 6, after V lost 5 bases and J lost 4 bases. CDR3 region: CASSGGLAGYEQYF. CDR3 nucleotide sequence: TGTGCCAGCAGCGGGGGGCTAGCGGGGTACGAGCAGTACTTC.

The chain recombines TRBV16 with TRBJ1-2; D ambiguous. The CDR3 sequence is 13 residues long. V was pared by 3 bases and J by 8 bases, with 13 bases between. Per germline, CDR1 KGHSY and CDR2 FQNENV. CDR3 sequence reads: CASSQLGARGYTF. CDR3 sequence (DNA): TGTGCCAGCAGCCAGTTAGGAGCTCGGGGCTACACCTTC.

The chain is built from TRBV19 and TRBJ2-2; D remains unclear. Germline V gives CDR1 LNHDA, CDR2 SQIVND (reference sequence). The CDR3 loop spans 16 amino acids. Trimming stripped 3 bases from V and 0 bases from J, with 11 bases between. The CDR3 is CASSMRHPTNTGELFF. CDR3 DNA: TGTGCCAGTAGTATGAGGCATCCAACGAACACCGGGGAGCTGTTTTTT.

J is TRBJ2-1 and V is TRBV9; D perhaps matches TRBD2 (6 bases). The germline V gene encodes CDR1 SGDLS and CDR2 YYNGEE. The CDR3 spans 13 residues. V lost 5 bases and J lost 10, with 16 bases in between. CDR3: CASSATSPREQFF. CDR3 nucleotides: TGTGCCAGCAGTGCTACTAGCCCCCGAGAGCAGTTCTTC.

This chain joins TRBV6-5 and TRBJ2-2; D is possibly TRBD2 (7 bases). This CDR3 comprises 15 residues. The germline V gene has CDR1 MNHEY and CDR2 SVGAGI. Trimming removed 6 bases at V and 2 bases at J, with 13 bases between. The CDR3 DNA is TGTGCCAGCAGCTTGCGGGGGCTAAACACCGGGGAGCTGTTTTTT. Translation gives CASSLRGLNTGELFF.

This chain uses TRBV5-8 with TRBJ1-3; D is perhaps TRBD1 (5 bases). Germline V lookup: CDR1 SGHTS, CDR2 YDEGEE. CDR3 length: 16 amino acids. V lost 4 bases, J lost 1 base, and 15 bases lay in between. The DNA of the CDR3 is TGTGCCAGCAGCGCACCGACAGTGGAATCTGGAAACACCATATATTTT. Protein sequence: CASSAPTVESGNTIYF.

The gene calls are TRBV5-8 and TRBJ2-1; perhaps TRBD1 as D (6 bases). CDR1 is SGHTS and CDR2 is YDEGEE in the germline V gene. Between the trimmed V and J ends, which lost 1 base and 8 bases, there was a span of 10 bases. CDR3 size: 13 residues. The CDR3 protein is CASSLRGIDEQFF. CDR3 DNA: TGTGCCAGCAGCTTGAGGGGGATCGATGAGCAGTTCTTC.

V and J are TRBV27 and TRBJ2-7; D call uncertain. The ends were cut back, 5 bases at V and 4 bases at J, with 12 bases in the middle. This CDR3 region has 13 residues. The germline V gene has CDR1 MNHEY and CDR2 SMNVEV (reference sequence). In DNA, the CDR3 is TGTGCCAGCAGTCTCGGGTCTAAGTACGAGCAGTACTTC. Translated, it gives CASSLGSKYEQYF.

V and J are TRBV11-2 and TRBJ1-3; the D is unclear. Trimming removed 3 bases at V and 4 bases at J, with 4 bases between. The germline gives CDR1 SGHAT, CDR2 FQNNGV. This CDR3 has 12 amino acids. CDR3 bases: TGTGCCAGCAGCTTTTCAGGAAACACCATATATTTT. The encoded protein is CASSFSGNTIYF.

The chain joins TRBV11-3 to TRBJ2-1; 10 bases line up with TRBD1. Per germline, CDR1 SGHNT and CDR2 YENEEA. Trimming removed 3 bases from V and 3 bases from J; junction bases left unmatched: 11. The CDR3 runs 18 residues. CDR3 coding DNA: TGTGCCAGCAGCTTGGGAGGGGGGACAGGGGCCTACTACAATGAGCAGTTCTTC. Protein: CASSLGGGTGAYYNEQFF.

In its sample, this clone was seen once. The chain carries TRBV11-2 and TRBJ2-4; TRBD1 matches at 9 bases. The CDR3 loop spans 18 amino acids. Germline V lookup: CDR1 SGHAT, CDR2 FQNNGV. V lost 4 bases and J lost 0; bases outside the gene matches: 10. The DNA for the CDR3 is TGTGCCAGCAGCTCCCTCCGGGACAGGGAACTAGCCAAAAACATTCAGTACTTC. Translation: CASSSLRDRELAKNIQYF.

V gene TRBV18 combines with J gene TRBJ1-2, with 7 positions matching TRBD1. Trimming at V came to 4 bases and at J to 8 bases, leaving 13 bases not matched to a gene. This CDR3 has 15 residues. The germline V gene has CDR1 KGHSH and CDR2 LQKENI. The CDR3 loop is CASSQRQGPMGGYTF. The CDR3 DNA is TGTGCCAGCTCACAAAGACAGGGTCCTATGGGCGGCTACACCTTC.

This clone is a singleton in its sample. The rearrangement joins TRBV18 to TRBJ2-1, with 9 bases lining up with TRBD2. The CDR3 consists of 16 residues. The V and J ends lost 3 bases and 3 bases, in that order; junction bases with no gene match: 6. Germline lookup yields CDR1 KGHSH and CDR2 LQKENI. The chain's CDR3 is CASSPTTRGGYNEQFF. The CDR3 nucleotides read TGTGCCAGCTCACCTACGACGCGGGGGGGCTACAATGAGCAGTTCTTC.